Here is one T cell receptor beta chain with its context. In its sample, this clonotype was seen many times. No antigen is known for it. Within one base of it there is no much larger clone, and no base qualities were kept. What the treatment or condition label conveys for this sample: live attenuated yellow fever vaccine strain. A standard Ficoll-Paque protocol was used to isolate PBMCs from peripheral blood. CD4 and CD8 T-cell fractions were isolated with Dynabeads CD4 and CD8 positive selection kits. TriZol was used to extract RNA from bulk PBMCs, CD4 and CD8 fractions, and dextramer-positive and dextramer-negative fractions. CDR1 and CDR2 (MNHEY, SVGEGT) derive from the germline V gene. Ends trimmed: V by 5 bases, J by 3 bases; bases unmatched to a gene: 7. The CDR3, from cysteine to phenylalanine, totals 15 residues. Of all the DNA, just the CDR3 is kept, 45 bases in frame from base 1. The source of the sample is a study of T cells after yellow fever vaccination (dated by TCRdb to about 2019). Some background on the complete study: The SMART-Seq v4 Ultra Low Input RNA kit was used to prepare libraries from fractions with low cell numbers. To follow T-cell clones before and after both primary and booster YFV17D yellow fever vaccination, bulk TCR alpha and beta repertoires underwent longitudinal sequencing. Two healthy male donors made up the cohort, one aged 18 to 29 years and the other aged 30 to 40 years. Blood was collected at multiple timepoints before and after primary and secondary immunization, and bulk PBMC replicates and cell subsets were isolated. General conclusions and limits of the study: The secondary T-cell response was found to be weaker but faster than the primary response, with a peak reached on day 5 rather than on day 15. A small share of clonotypes occurred in both CD4 and CD8 compartments, likely arising from convergent recombination. Because only a couple of donors were included in the study, the extent to which the findings can be generalized is limited. After the booster, most clones that had expanded after primary vaccination were detected again (over 95% of CD4 and around nine tenths of CD8), suggesting broad maintenance of memory. Computational filtering was required because FACS-sorted repertoires could contain abundant contaminating clonotypes from the bulk population.

TCR cDNA was synthesized by 5'RACE template switching, through which a universal primer site and unique molecular identifiers were introduced. Priming for cDNA synthesis came from both the TCR alpha and TCR beta constant segments. Library amplification involved two PCR steps, and the second step added sample barcodes and sequencing adapters. Sequencing of the libraries was done on either Illumina HiSeq 2500 (2x100 bp) or NovaSeq (2x150 bp). In the authors' own workflow: Demultiplexing of reads and collapsing into UMI consensus sequences were performed with MIGEC, and V(D)J alignment was carried out with MiXCR. Vaccine-responding clonotypes were defined with edgeR using replicate PBMC samples, requiring FDR below 0.01 and a log2 fold change above 5 up to day 15. Each bulk clonotype received a CD4 or CD8 identity based on whether the sequenced CD4 or CD8 repertoire contained that clonotype at higher abundance. Starting from the raw public reads, TCRdb applied fastp trimming at Q25, assembled clones with MiXCR and retained in-frame beta chains. Every entry covers one CDR3 protein and lists the most common genes and DNA from its rows. The V and J calls and clone size come from TCRdb's table, not from the authors' own analysis. The sample yields approximately 160,000 distinct CDR3 sequences; about 6.2% were counted once. Roughly 3% of the sample lies in the top ten.

Rearrangement joined TRBV6-2 or TRBV6-3 to TRBJ2-3, and TRBD1 aligns with 8 junction nucleotides. The sequence came from a man aged 18 to 30 who received the YFV17D yellow fever vaccine. The source material was CD4+ T cells sorted from PBMCs, sampled on the day of the first yellow fever vaccination. The CDR3 region reads CASSRTGGRTDTQYF. In nucleotide form, the sequence is TGTGCCAGCAGTCGCACAGGGGGTCGGACAGATACGCAGTATTTT.